A single sample is the source of the 2 T cell receptor beta chains below, sequenced in a study of blood T cells in healthy people across ages. Then a second PCR, running roughly 7 to 11 cycles, was carried out with a sample-barcoded 5' primer and a J-beta primer mix. Each CDR3 protein is one row after TCRdb ran MiXCR on the 5' RACE reads. Seen here are some 750,000 distinct CDR3 sequences, 22% observed once, and the top ten hold roughly a fifth. The sequencing sample was made of blood. The receptors come from a man in his 70s in good health.

This clonotype came up a few times. The CDR3 bases are TGTGCCAGCAGCTCTTCCGGGACCCATAAAAACATTCAGTACTTC. It specifies CASSSSGTHKNIQYF. The gene calls are TRBV7-2 and TRBJ2-4, with D perhaps matching TRBD1 or TRBD2 (5 bases each). Germline lookup yields CDR1 SGHTA and CDR2 FQGNSA. Trimming left V 4 bases short and J 4 bases short, with 14 bases between. The CDR3 is made up of 15 amino acids.

V and J are TRBV28 and TRBJ1-4; the D gene is possibly TRBD1 (5 bases). Germline CDR1 is MDHEN and CDR2 is SYDVKM. The CDR3 sequence is 14 residues long. Trimming took off 8 bases at V and 3 bases at J, with 13 bases between the two ends. The CDR3 region has the DNA TGTGCCAGCGACGGGCCGGGGGCTAATGAAAAACTGTTTTTT. It yields the protein CASDGPGANEKLFF.